This T cell receptor (beta chain) was captured in a study of CD8 T cells in Susac syndrome. After extraction with the RNeasy kit, roughly 0.5 to 1 ug of the RNA was reverse transcribed using random hexamers. It was immunoSEQ multiplex PCR that amplified TCR beta CDR3 across 54 Vbeta and 13 Jbeta. TCRdb itself ran the immunoSEQ multiplex PCR reads through MiXCR, one entry per CDR3 protein. The data contain 150,000 to 200,000 distinct CDR3 sequences, approximately 95% of them singletons. Material: CD4+ T cells from PBMCs. The receptor comes from a human donor in good health.

CDR3 nucleotides: TGTGCCAGCAGTGGGGGCGGGACTTCCTCGTATAGCAATCAGCCCCAGCATTTT. It specifies CASSGGGTSSYSNQPQHF. The V call is TRBV6-1, the J call TRBJ1-5, with D possibly TRBD1 on 5 matching bases. Per germline, CDR1 MNHNS and CDR2 SASEGT. Trimming pared 4 bases from V and 0 bases from J, leaving 19 bases between. There are 18 residues in the CDR3.